These T cell receptor beta chains were read from a single sample in a study of blood T cell repertoires in COVID-19. Here immunoSEQ multiplex PCR was the method, and the copy in TCRdb shows in-frame clones only, minus some. The sample includes hundreds of thousands of clones, around 85% of them seen just once. Specimen: PBMCs or T cells enriched from blood (not recorded which). The receptors derive from a woman between 45 and 60 years old who had recovered from COVID-19. Both conserved end residues are part of each CDR3. The D gene is left open where the match is weak. Some rows mark clone size as missing; the rest say once, few, many or name a class of expanded clone.

d_call	v_call	clone_size	j_call	cdr3_nt	cdr3_aa
-	TRBV7-2	few	TRBJ1-2	TGTGCCAGCAGCTTAGAGAACTGGGGAGACTATGGCTACACCTTC	CASSLENWGDYGYTF
-	TRBV7-8	once	TRBJ1-5	TGTGCCAGCAGCTTAGGGGGGGGTTGGGGTCAGCCCCAGCATTTT	CASSLGGGWGQPQHF
-	TRBV14	-	TRBJ2-3	TGTGCCAGCAGCCAAGGGAGGACAGATACGCAGTATTTT	CASSQGRTDTQYF
TRBD1	TRBV15	-	TRBJ1-4	TGTGCCACCAGCAGAGGGACAGGGATTAATGAAAAACTGTTTTTT	CATSRGTGINEKLFF
-	TRBV10-3	-	TRBJ1-2	TGTGCCACGTGGAGTACTAACTATGGCTACACCTTC	CATWSTNYGYTF
TRBD1	TRBV4-1	-	TRBJ2-7	TGCGCCAGCAGCCACGCAACAGGGGGCGCATCTTACGAGCAGTACTTC	CASSHATGGASYEQYF
TRBD1	TRBV10-1	-	TRBJ2-3	TGCGCCAGCAGCCAGGGGGCCGCAGATACGCAGTATTTT	CASSQGAADTQYF
TRBD2	TRBV7-2	-	TRBJ2-7	TGTGCCAGCAGCTTAACCCCCGGGACTAGGGGCTACGAGCAGTACTTC	CASSLTPGTRGYEQYF
-	TRBV5-4	-	TRBJ2-5	TGTGCCAGCAGCAGGAGTTTAGAAGAGACCCAGTACTTC	CASSRSLEETQYF
-	TRBV19	once	TRBJ1-2	TGTGCCAGTAGCCGCGACAGCCTGAGTGGCTACACCTTC	CASSRDSLSGYTF
-	TRBV11-2	-	TRBJ2-3	TGTGCCAGCAGCTTAGAGGGCAGGGAAGCAGATACGCAGTATTTT	CASSLEGREADTQYF
TRBD2	TRBV24-1	-	TRBJ2-1	TGTGCCACCAGTGATGCTACTAGCGGGAGGTCCTACAATGAGCAGTTCTTC	CATSDATSGRSYNEQFF
-	TRBV29-1	once	TRBJ1-1	TGCAGCGTTGGGAGGTTACCGAACACTGAAGCTTTCTTT	CSVGRLPNTEAFF
-	TRBV12-3/TRBV12-4	-	TRBJ1-1	TGTGCCAGCAGTTTATCCAGGGGCATTGAAGCTTTCTTT	CASSLSRGIEAFF
-	TRBV30	-	TRBJ2-3	TGTGCCTGGAGTCCAGGGGGCACAGATACGCAGTATTTT	CAWSPGGTDTQYF
-	TRBV6-5	-	TRBJ1-1	TGTGCCAGCAGCCGGGTGAGTCGGACTGAAGCTTTCTTT	CASSRVSRTEAFF
-	TRBV6-5	-	TRBJ1-2	TGTGCCAGCAGTATTACCGACAGCTATGGCTACACCTTC	CASSITDSYGYTF
-	TRBV5-1	-	TRBJ2-1	TGCGCCAGCAGCACGACGACGGGACTTGCTTCCTACAATGAGCAGTTCTTC	CASSTTTGLASYNEQFF
-	TRBV29-1	-	TRBJ2-1	TGCAGCGTTGAAGACTCCCTTTCCTACAATGAGCAGTTCTTC	CSVEDSLSYNEQFF
TRBD2	TRBV9	once	TRBJ2-3	TGTGCCAGCAGCGTCCCATCTAGCGGGGCGGTAACAGATACGCAGTATTTT	CASSVPSSGAVTDTQYF
-	TRBV24-1	-	TRBJ1-1	TGTGCCACCAGGGAGGGCGGGGTAAATACTGAAGCTTTCTTT	CATREGGVNTEAFF
-	TRBV7-7	-	TRBJ2-5	TGTGCCAGCAGCTTAAGGGGGGGGGCGAGGGAGACCCAGTACTTC	CASSLRGGARETQYF
TRBD2	TRBV18	-	TRBJ2-1	TGTGCCAGCTCACCACCTCAGCGGGAGTTGAATGAGCAGTTCTTC	CASSPPQRELNEQFF
-	TRBV6-2/TRBV6-3	once	TRBJ2-2	TGTGCCAGCAGTTACCGCGCCGGCACCGGGGAGCTGTTTTTT	CASSYRAGTGELFF
TRBD1	TRBV30	-	TRBJ1-3	TGTGCCTGGAGCCCTACCGGGGTGACAGGGGGAAACACCATATATTTT	CAWSPTGVTGGNTIYF
TRBD1	TRBV5-1	-	TRBJ2-1	TGCGCCAGCAGCCCCCAGACAGGGTCGAATGAGCAGTTCTTC	CASSPQTGSNEQFF
-	TRBV30	-	TRBJ1-1	TGTGCCTGGATCCCTCGGGTCTTAAGCACTGAAGCTTTCTTT	CAWIPRVLSTEAFF
TRBD1	TRBV4-3	few	TRBJ1-6	TGCGCCAGCAGCCAAGATCCACCTGGGACAGGGCCCGGTTCACCCCTCCACTTT	CASSQDPPGTGPGSPLHF
TRBD1	TRBV4-1	-	TRBJ1-2	TGCGCCAGCAGCCAAGAGACAGGGGGCGGGTATGGCTACACCTTC	CASSQETGGGYGYTF
-	TRBV7-2	-	TRBJ1-5	TGTGCCAGCAGCCCGGGGGGGCGCAATCAGCCCCAGCATTTT	CASSPGGRNQPQHF
-	TRBV19	-	TRBJ2-2	TGTGCCACCCTAGATTTCGGGACACCGAACACCGGGGAGCTGTTTTTT	CATLDFGTPNTGELFF
TRBD1	TRBV27	-	TRBJ1-2	TGTGCCAGCAGTACGGGACAGGGGGCGGGTGGCTACACCTTC	CASSTGQGAGGYTF
TRBD1	TRBV6-2/TRBV6-3	once	TRBJ1-2	TGTGCCAGCAGTTACCTAGGACAGGGCAGCTATGGCTACACCTTC	CASSYLGQGSYGYTF
TRBD1	TRBV7-3	-	TRBJ2-7	TGTGCCAGCAGCATACTACAGGGGTACGAGCAGTACTTC	CASSILQGYEQYF
TRBD1	TRBV18	-	TRBJ2-1	TGTGCCAGCTCGCCGGACAGGGGGGACAATGAGCAGTTCTTC	CASSPDRGDNEQFF
TRBD1	TRBV5-1	-	TRBJ1-1	TGCGCCAGCAGCCCCAGACAGGGGAGGATGACTGAAGCTTTCTTT	CASSPRQGRMTEAFF